The present entry profiles one T cell receptor (beta chain) with its context. The count of this clone is one. Which antigen it targets is not known. Base qualities are missing; no much larger clone stands one base away. Participants in the prospective study were aged about 18 to 95 years, lived in 24 United States geographic areas, and enrolled through a virtual design. In the prospective study, participants were assigned to cohorts based on the clinical history participants reported in a screening survey and a study questionnaire. Each participant in the prospective study had whole blood, serum and a nasopharyngeal or oropharyngeal swab collected by mobile phlebotomists. Prospective study participants could optionally give additional blood draws and questionnaires over a 2-month period. Before DNA extraction, prospective study blood samples were shipped either frozen or at room temperature. The data originate from a study of blood T cell repertoires in COVID-19 (TCRdb year 2020). Broadly, across the study: Samples covering the acute and convalescent phases of COVID-19 were provided by collaborators in the United States, Italy and Spain. The material from the prospective study consisted of cDNA or gDNA derived from T cells, B-cell-depleted T cells, or PBMCs. The dataset comprised deeply sampled blood TCRbeta repertoires from subjects exposed to, actively infected with, or recovered from COVID-19. The repertoires were released in a freely available public database intended as a resource for research on the immune response to SARS-CoV-2. Samples came from the ongoing ImmuneRACE study (first 160 participants) plus 1,254 subjects from 6 global collaborators. A de-identified subject ID, COVID-19 status, age in years and sex were almost always included in the sample metadata. Where available, HLA class I and class II types were obtained from metadata supplied by the sample provider rather than from assay-based typing. Results and caveats for the whole study, not just this receptor: The quantity of clinical and demographic metadata differed by source and by participant and was supplied without curation.

TCRbeta CDR3 regions were amplified from genomic DNA by means of the immunoSEQ Assay, a bias-controlled multiplex PCR. Regarding the original processing steps: Nucleated cell counts per sample were estimated from amplification of reference gene primers within the assay. To quantify the absolute abundance of each unique TCRbeta CDR3 rearrangement, sequence reads were collapsed and filtered. Productive Simpson clonality was computed per sample as the square root of Simpson's diversity index over productive rearrangements. Drawn from immuneACCESS, this table holds only the in-frame rearrangements with V and J called that TCRdb kept. Clones are partly lost; checked studies trace under half to an unresolved V gene and leave the rest unexplained. V, J and clone size derive from that table, while D and trimming were established from the DNA sequence. The table for this sample lists over 350,000 clones; 88% of them were counted only once. The top ten clonotypes cover approximately 1% of the sample.

Per the germline V gene, SQVTM is the CDR1 and ANQGSEA is the CDR2. The CDR3 goes from the cysteine to the phenylalanine over 13 residues. Of all the DNA, just the CDR3 is kept, 39 bases in frame from base 1. V loses 6 bases, J loses 0 bases, and the germline ends lie 6 bases apart. Here the chain combines TRBV29-1 and TRBJ2-6; a confident D gene designation cannot be given. Material: PBMCs or T cells enriched from blood (not recorded which). The source is a woman younger than 45 with acute COVID-19. The bases are TGCAGCGTAATGAGCTCTGGGGCCAACGTCCTGACTTTC. This yields the protein CSVMSSGANVLTF.